The T cell receptor beta chain described here comes from a study of T cell changes during pregnancy in multiple sclerosis. The repertoire was sequenced with immunoSEQ multiplex PCR; TCRdb's copy has only in-frame clones and lacks some. The repertoire has 35,000 to 50,000 clones, about 91% of them found once; the top ten carry less than 0.55%. Germline CDR1 LNHDA, CDR2 SQIVND (reference sequence). Trimming left V 4 bases short and J 1 base short, with 12 bases between. This CDR3 spans 15 amino acids. This sample comprised CD4+ T cells from peripheral blood mononuclear cells, obtained in the third trimester of pregnancy. The clonotype was recovered from a female donor in good health, enrolled as a control in a pregnancy study. This rearrangement joins TRBV19 to TRBJ2-3; D might be TRBD2 (6 bases). In DNA, the CDR3 is TGTGCCAGTAGTAAGCCCGGCGGGGGCACAGATACGCAGTATTTT. Translation gives CASSKPGGGTDTQYF.